This entry is about one T cell receptor beta chain. Its antigen is currently not known. No quality values exist for individual bases; no much larger clone is one base distant. The trial excluded patients who had a history of autoimmune disease or were on systemic immunosuppression. Peripheral blood for TCR sequencing was collected from all dose cohorts at baseline, on cycle 4 day 1, and on cycle 7 day 1. Samples came from an open-label, multicenter, first-in-human phase I dose-escalation trial of ivuxolimab. Adults with locally advanced or metastatic head and neck squamous cell, hepatocellular, melanoma or renal cell carcinoma were enrolled in the trial. CD4+ and CD8+ T cells were sorted separately from peripheral blood before TCR sequencing. The V and J ends are trimmed by 0 bases and 7 bases, leaving 10 bases between them. The germline V gene supplies CDR1 SGHVS and CDR2 FQNEAQ. The CDR3 sequence holds 14 residues, the cysteine and phenylalanine included. Only the CDR3 portion is preserved as DNA: 42 bases, with reading frame beginning at the first base.

This record belongs to a study of OX40 agonist ivuxolimab in advanced cancers. Notes on the research overall: The costimulatory receptor OX40 (CD134) was targeted by ivuxolimab, a fully human IgG2 agonistic monoclonal antibody. Intravenous ivuxolimab was administered to patients every 2 weeks at six dose levels: 0.01, 0.1, 0.3, 1.5, 3 and 10 mg/kg. Among the roughly 50 dose-escalation patients, about 20 had hepatocellular carcinoma, 15 or so melanoma, 9 renal cell carcinoma and 9 head and neck cancer. The dose-escalation cohort was 82.7% male with a mean age of 60 years, ranging from about 23 to 85. Prior anti-PD-1, anti-PD-L1 or anti-CTLA-4 therapy was permitted, and checkpoint inhibitors had been received by about 44% of dose-escalation patients. Partial responses occurred in three dose-escalation patients, of whom one had hepatocellular carcinoma and two had cutaneous melanoma. Peripheral TCRbeta sequencing was intended to test whether TCR sequence diversity was altered and clonal T-cell expansion was caused by ivuxolimab. The paper covers the monotherapy dose-escalation part of the phase I ivuxolimab trial, which included N of about 56 patients. The research as a whole found: At doses from 0.1 to 3.0 mg/kg, clonal expansion was seen in both CD4+ and CD8+ blood T cells between baseline and week 6. Low levels of normalized T-cell clonal expansion were also seen in some patients who did not respond. On average, CD8+ T cells showed more expanded clones than CD4+ T cells after ivuxolimab. Partial responders in the 0.1-3.0 mg/kg groups had among the lowest normalized peripheral clonal expansion, especially among CD8+ T cells. The antigen specificity of the clonally expanded peripheral T cells was not determined.

For sequencing of the TCRbeta CDR3 region, genomic DNA was extracted from the sorted cells. The immunoSEQ Assay was used to sequence the TCRbeta CDR3 regions. TCRdb holds this immuneACCESS table with in-frame rearrangements only. Some clones are missing; in checked studies, unresolved V genes explain under half, and the rest has no known cause. This sample holds more than 45,000 clones; 80% to 90% were observed only once. The ten largest clones take up around 0.9% of the sample. This specimen was CD4+ or CD8+ T cells sorted from blood, taken in a trial of the OX40 agonist ivuxolimab. The receptor was isolated from an adult with an advanced solid tumor such as melanoma, head and neck, liver or kidney cancer. The sequence is built from TRBV7-8 and TRBJ2-1, and possibly TRBD2, on 6 matching bases. The CDR3 protein sequence reads: CASSLAGGENEQFF. The DNA sequence reads TGTGCCAGCAGCTTAGCCGGCGGGGAAAATGAGCAGTTCTTC.